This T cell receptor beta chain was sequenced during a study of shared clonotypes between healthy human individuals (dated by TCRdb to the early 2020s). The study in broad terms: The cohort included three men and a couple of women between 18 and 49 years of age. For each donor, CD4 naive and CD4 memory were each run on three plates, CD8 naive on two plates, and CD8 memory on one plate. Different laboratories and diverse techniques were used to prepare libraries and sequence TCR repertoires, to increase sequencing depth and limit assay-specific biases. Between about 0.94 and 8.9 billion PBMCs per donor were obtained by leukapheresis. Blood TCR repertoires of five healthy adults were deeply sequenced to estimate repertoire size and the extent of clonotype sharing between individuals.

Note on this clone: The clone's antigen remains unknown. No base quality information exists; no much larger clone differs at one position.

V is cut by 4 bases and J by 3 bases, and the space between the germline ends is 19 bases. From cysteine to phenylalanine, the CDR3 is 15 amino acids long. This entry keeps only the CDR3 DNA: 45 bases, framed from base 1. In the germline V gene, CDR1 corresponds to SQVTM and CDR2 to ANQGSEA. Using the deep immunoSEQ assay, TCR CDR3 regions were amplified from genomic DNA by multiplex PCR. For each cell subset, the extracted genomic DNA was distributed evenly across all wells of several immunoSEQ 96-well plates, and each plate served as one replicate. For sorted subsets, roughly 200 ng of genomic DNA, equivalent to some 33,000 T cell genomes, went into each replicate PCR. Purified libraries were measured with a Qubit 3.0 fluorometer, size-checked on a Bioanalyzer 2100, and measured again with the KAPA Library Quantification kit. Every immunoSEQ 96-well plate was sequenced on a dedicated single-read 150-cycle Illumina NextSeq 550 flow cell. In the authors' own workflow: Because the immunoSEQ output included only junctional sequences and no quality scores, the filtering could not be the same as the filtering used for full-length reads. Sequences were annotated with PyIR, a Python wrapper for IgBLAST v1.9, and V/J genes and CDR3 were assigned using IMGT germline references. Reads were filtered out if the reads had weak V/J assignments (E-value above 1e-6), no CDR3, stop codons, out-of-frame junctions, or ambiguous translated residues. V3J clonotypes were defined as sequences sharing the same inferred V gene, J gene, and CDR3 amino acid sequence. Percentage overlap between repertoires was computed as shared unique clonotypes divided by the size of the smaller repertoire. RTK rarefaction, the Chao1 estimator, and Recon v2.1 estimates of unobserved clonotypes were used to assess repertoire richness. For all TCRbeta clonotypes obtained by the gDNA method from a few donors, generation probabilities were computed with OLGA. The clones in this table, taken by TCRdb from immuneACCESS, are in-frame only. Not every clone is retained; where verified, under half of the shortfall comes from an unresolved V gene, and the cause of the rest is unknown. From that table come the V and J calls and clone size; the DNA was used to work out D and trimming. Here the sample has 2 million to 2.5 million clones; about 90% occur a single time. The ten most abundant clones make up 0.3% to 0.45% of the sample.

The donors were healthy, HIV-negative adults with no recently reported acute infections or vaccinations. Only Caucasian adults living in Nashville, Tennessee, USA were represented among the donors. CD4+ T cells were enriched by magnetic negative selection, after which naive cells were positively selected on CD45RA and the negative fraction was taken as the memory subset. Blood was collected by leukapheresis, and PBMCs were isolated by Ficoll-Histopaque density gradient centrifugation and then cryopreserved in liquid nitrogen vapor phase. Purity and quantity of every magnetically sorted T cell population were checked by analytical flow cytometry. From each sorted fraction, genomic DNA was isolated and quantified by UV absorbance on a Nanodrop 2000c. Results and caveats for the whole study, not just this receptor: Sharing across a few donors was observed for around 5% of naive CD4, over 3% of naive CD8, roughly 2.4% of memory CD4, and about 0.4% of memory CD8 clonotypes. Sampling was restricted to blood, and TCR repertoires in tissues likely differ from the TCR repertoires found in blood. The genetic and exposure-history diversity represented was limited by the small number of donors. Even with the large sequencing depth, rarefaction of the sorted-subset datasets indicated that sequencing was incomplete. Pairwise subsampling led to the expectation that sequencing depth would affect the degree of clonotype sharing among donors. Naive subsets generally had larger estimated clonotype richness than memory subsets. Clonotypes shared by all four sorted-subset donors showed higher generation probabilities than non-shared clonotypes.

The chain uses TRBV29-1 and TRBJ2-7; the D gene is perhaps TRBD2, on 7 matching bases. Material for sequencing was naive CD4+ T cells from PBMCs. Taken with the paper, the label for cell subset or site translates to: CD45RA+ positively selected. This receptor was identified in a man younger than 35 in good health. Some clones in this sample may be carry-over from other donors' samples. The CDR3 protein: CSVAGQRGRDYEQYF. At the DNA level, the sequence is TGCAGCGTTGCCGGACAGAGAGGGAGGGACTACGAGCAGTACTTC.